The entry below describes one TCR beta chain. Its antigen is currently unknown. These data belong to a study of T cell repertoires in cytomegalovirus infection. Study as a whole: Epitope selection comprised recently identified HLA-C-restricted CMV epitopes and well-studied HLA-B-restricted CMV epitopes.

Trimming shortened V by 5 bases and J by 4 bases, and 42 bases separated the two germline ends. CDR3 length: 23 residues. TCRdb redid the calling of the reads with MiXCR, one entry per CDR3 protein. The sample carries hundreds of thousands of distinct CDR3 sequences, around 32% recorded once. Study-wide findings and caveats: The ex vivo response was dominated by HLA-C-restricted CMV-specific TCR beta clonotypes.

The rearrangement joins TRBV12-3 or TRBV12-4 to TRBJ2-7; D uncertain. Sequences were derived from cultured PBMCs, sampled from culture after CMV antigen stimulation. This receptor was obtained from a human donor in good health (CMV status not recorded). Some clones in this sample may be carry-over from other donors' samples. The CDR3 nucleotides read TGTGCCAGCAGTGCCCGTAGGCTTGATTCGGGTCTAGGTAGTCGGTTCCGTCAGTACGAGCAGTACTTC. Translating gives CASSARRLDSGLGSRFRQYEQYF.